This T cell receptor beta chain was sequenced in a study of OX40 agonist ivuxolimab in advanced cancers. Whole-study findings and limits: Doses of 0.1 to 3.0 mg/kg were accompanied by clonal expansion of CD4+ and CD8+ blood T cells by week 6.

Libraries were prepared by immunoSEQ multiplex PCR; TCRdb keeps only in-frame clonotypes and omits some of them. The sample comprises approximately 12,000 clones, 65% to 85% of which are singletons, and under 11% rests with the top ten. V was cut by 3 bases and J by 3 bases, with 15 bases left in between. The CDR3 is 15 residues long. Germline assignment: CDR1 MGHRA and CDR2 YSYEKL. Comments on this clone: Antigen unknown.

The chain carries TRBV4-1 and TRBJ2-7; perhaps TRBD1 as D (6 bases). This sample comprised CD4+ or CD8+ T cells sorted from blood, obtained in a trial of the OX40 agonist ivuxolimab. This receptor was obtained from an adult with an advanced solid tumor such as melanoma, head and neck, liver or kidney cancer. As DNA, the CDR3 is TGCGCCAGCAGCCATGGTCCTGGGGGCGACTACGAGCAGTACTTC. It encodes CASSHGPGGDYEQYF.